A single sample is the source of the 20 T cell receptor beta chains below, sequenced in a study of human T cells and chemical hapten exposure. Specified time point: pre-sensitization, week 0. Stated treatment: therapeutic diphenylcyclopropenone sensitization with weekly scalp DPC. TCRdb re-derived calls from the RACE reads in MiXCR, one entry per CDR3 protein. Counted here are roughly 100,000 distinct CDR3 sequences, 9.6% occurring once; the ten biggest clones make up about 3.5%. This specimen was whole blood, taken in connection with sensitization to the hapten diphenylcyclopropenone (DPC). The receptors were gathered from a woman between 35 and 50 years old with alopecia areata. Some clones in this sample may be carry-over from other donors' samples.

This clonotype came up many times. The chain carries TRBV4-2 and TRBJ1-3, with D uncertain. The CDR3 is 15 residues long. The germline gives CDR1 LGHNA, CDR2 YNFKEQ. V was clipped by 6 bases and J by 4 bases, with 16 bases between them. CDR3 loop: CASRGRTLGGNTIYF. The CDR3 bases are TGTGCCAGCAGAGGACGGACCCTTGGGGGAAACACCATATATTTT.

This clonotype has only one observation. The chain links TRBV12-3 or TRBV12-4 to TRBJ1-1, with 8 bases identical to TRBD1. V shed 2 bases and J 7 bases; nucleotides not matched to a gene: 3. The CDR3 contains 13 residues. The CDR3 DNA reads TGTGCCAGCAGTTTAAACAGGGGGGTTGAAGCTTTCTTT. Its translation: CASSLNRGVEAFF.

CDR3 protein: CASIWRAGQGEAFF. As DNA, the CDR3 is TGTGCCAGCATCTGGAGGGCAGGGCAGGGTGAAGCTTTCTTT. V and J are TRBV5-8 and TRBJ1-1, with D perhaps TRBD1 (5 bases). The CDR3 totals 14 residues. CDR1 and CDR2 from the germline V gene are SGHTS and YDEGEE. The V gene lost 6 bases and the J gene lost 7 bases, with 19 bases spanning the gap. Using reference TRBV5-8 and TRBJ1-1 for the parts outside the CDR3, the full variable domain is EAGVTQSPTHLIKTRGQQATLRCSPISGHTSVYWYQQALGLGLQFLLWYDEGEERNRGNFPPRFSGRQFPNYSSELNVNALELEDSALYLCASIWRAGQGEAFFGQGTRLTVV.

As concerns this clonotype: Given the absence of the conserved phenylalanine or tryptophan at the CDR3 end, a read error is likely. The gene calls are TRBV3-1 and TRBJ2-7; 12 bases match TRBD2. The CDR3 contains 15 residues. The V gene's germline CDR1 is LGHDT and CDR2 YNNKEL (reference sequence). V lost 0 bases and J lost 10; bases outside the gene matches: 7. The DNA for the CDR3 is TGTGCCAGCAGCCAAGAACCTAGCGGGGGGGTGTTTCAGTACCTC. Protein: CASSQEPSGGVFQYL.

The table lists this clonotype with many counts. V gene TRBV12-3 or TRBV12-4 combines with J gene TRBJ2-4, with no clear D. The CDR3 extends over 17 amino acids. Deletions cut 3 bases from V and 0 bases from J, with 15 bases between. CDR3 nucleotide sequence: TGTGCCAGCAGTTTTGAGGTTGGACCCCTAGCCAAAAACATTCAGTACTTC. This translates into CASSFEVGPLAKNIQYF.

The chain joins TRBV29-1 to TRBJ2-4; 11 nucleotides match TRBD1. The germline CDR1 and CDR2 sequences are SQVTM and ANQGSEA. The CDR3 runs 14 residues. The junction had 5 bases not matched to a gene; V was cut back by 3 bases and J by 7 bases. For the CDR3, the DNA is TGCAGCGTTGACACCGGGACAGGGGGTAACATTCAGTACTTC. As protein: CSVDTGTGGNIQYF.

The sample holds a few counts of this clonotype. The V and J genes are TRBV19 and TRBJ1-5, with D perhaps matching TRBD1 (6 bases). Trimming left V 7 bases short and J 0 bases short, with 16 bases between. There are 16 residues in the CDR3. The germline V gene encodes CDR1 LNHDA and CDR2 SQIVND (reference sequence). The CDR3 DNA reads as TGTGCCAGTAACTCTCAGACAGGCTATAGCAATCAGCCCCAGCATTTT. Its protein product is CASNSQTGYSNQPQHF.

The chain carries TRBV18 and TRBJ2-7, with TRBD2 identical over 11 bases. Germline loops: CDR1 KGHSH, CDR2 LQKENI. The J segment lost 1 base and the V segment lost 6 bases, leaving 5 bases of the junction unmatched. This CDR3 comprises 15 residues. CDR3 coding DNA: TGTGCCAGCTCCGCCGGGACTAGCGGTTCCTACGAGCAGTACTTC. The encoded protein is CASSAGTSGSYEQYF.

The table lists this clonotype with a few counts. The chain recombines TRBV4-3 with TRBJ2-7, with D possibly being TRBD1 (5 bases). CDR1 and CDR2 from the germline V gene are LGHNA and YSLEER. The CDR3 is made up of 15 amino acids. The V end lost 0 bases, the J end lost 3 bases, and 12 bases lay between the germline ends. As DNA, the CDR3 is TGCGCCAGCAGCCAAGATTTTGGCAGGGTCTACGAGCAGTACTTC. Translating it yields CASSQDFGRVYEQYF.

This chain joins TRBV15 and TRBJ2-7; 9 nucleotides align to TRBD2. The CDR3 extends over 15 amino acids. J was trimmed by 4 bases and V by 4 bases; bases with no gene match: 8. Germline V gene sequence: CDR1 LNHNV, CDR2 YYDKDF (reference sequence). In DNA, the CDR3 is TGTGCCACCAGCACGCAGCGGGGGGCTTCGTACGAGCAGTACTTC. The encoded protein is CATSTQRGASYEQYF.

This clonotype showed up just a few times. This chain links TRBV5-6 with TRBJ2-1; 12 nucleotides agree with TRBD2. Trimming at V came to 6 bases and at J to 8 bases, leaving 9 bases not matched to a gene. CDR1 is SGHDT, CDR2 YYEEEE, per germline. This CDR3 contains 15 residues. The CDR3 region has the DNA TGTGCCAGCATCGTGACTAGCGGGGGTAGAGATGAGCAGTTCTTC. Translating gives CASIVTSGGRDEQFF. The variable domain in full, completed from reference TRBV5-6 and TRBJ2-1, reads DAGVTQSPTHLIKTRGQQVTLRCSPKSGHDTVSWYQQALGQGPQFIFQYYEEEERQRGNFPDRFSGHQFPNYSSELNVNALLLGDSALYLCASIVTSGGRDEQFFGPGTRLTVL.

This clonotype was observed at least ten times. The chain combines TRBV28 with TRBJ2-6; the D is unclear. The germline V and J ends were trimmed by 3 bases and 4 bases, with 13 bases remaining between them. Germline CDR1 and CDR2: MDHEN and SYDVKM. The CDR3 length is 16 residues. CDR3 sequence: CASSFIDRSGANVLTF. DNA for the CDR3: TGTGCCAGCAGTTTTATCGACCGGTCCGGGGCCAACGTCCTGACTTTC.

The rearrangement links TRBV5-5 to TRBJ2-1; D call uncertain. The CDR3 spans 13 residues. The germline V gene encodes CDR1 SGHKS and CDR2 YYEKEE (reference sequence). V was pared by 2 bases and J by 3 bases, with 6 bases between. The CDR3 region has the DNA TGTGCCAGCAGCTTCGGTTTCTACAATGAGCAGTTCTTC. This gives the protein CASSFGFYNEQFF.

Ten or more counts support this clonotype. The rearrangement links TRBV6-2 or TRBV6-3 to TRBJ1-1, with unresolved D. CDR1 is MNHEY and CDR2 is SVGEGT in the germline V gene. This CDR3 has 14 residues. V was shortened by 2 bases and J by 0 bases, with 7 bases between the two germline ends. This chain's CDR3 is CASSYPGMNTEAFF. In nucleotides, the CDR3 is TGTGCCAGCAGTTACCCGGGCATGAACACTGAAGCTTTCTTT.

This clonotype was recorded many times. This sequence joins TRBV10-3 and TRBJ2-7; 10 positions match TRBD1. In germline, CDR1 is ENHRY, CDR2 SYGVKD. The CDR3 covers 16 residues. V lost 2 bases, J lost 4 bases, and 8 bases stayed unmatched. The CDR3 loop is CAISEPRDRGLYEQYF. The CDR3 nucleotides read TGTGCCATCAGTGAGCCAAGGGACAGGGGCCTTTACGAGCAGTACTTC.

This clonotype has a handful of counts. V is TRBV5-4 and J is TRBJ2-5, with 9 bases identical to TRBD1. The junction had 5 bases not matched to a gene; V was cut back by 4 bases and J by 1 base. The CDR3 runs to 15 residues. CDR1 is SGHNT and CDR2 is YYREEE in the germline V gene (reference sequence). CDR3 nucleotide sequence: TGTGCCAGCAGCGGGGGGGGACAGGGCCAAGAGACCCAGTACTTC. Translating it yields CASSGGGQGQETQYF.

This clonotype was counted between two and nine times. The rearrangement uses TRBV5-1 and TRBJ2-2, with 10 bases lining up with TRBD2. The CDR3 loop spans 16 amino acids. Trimming at V came to 4 bases and at J to 2 bases, leaving 5 bases not matched to a gene. Germline lookup yields CDR1 SGHRS and CDR2 YFSETQ. The CDR3, as DNA: TGCGCCAGCAGCCCGCTAGCGGGGGTCAACACCGGGGAGCTGTTTTTT. As protein: CASSPLAGVNTGELFF. Based on the CDR3 plus reference TRBV5-1 and TRBJ2-2, the full variable domain is KAGVTQTPRYLIKTRGQQVTLSCSPISGHRSVSWYQQTPGQGLQFLFEYFSETQRNKGNFPGRFSGRQFSNSRSEMNVSTLELGDSALYLCASSPLAGVNTGELFFGEGSRLTVL.

This clonotype has ten or more counts. The chain combines TRBV7-2 with TRBJ2-5; weak D call: TRBD1 (6 bases). Germline CDR1 reads SGHTA; CDR2 reads FQGNSA. Trimming shortened V by 5 bases and J by 5 bases, and 12 bases separated the two germline ends. The CDR3 loop spans 13 amino acids. The DNA of the CDR3 is TGTGCCAGCAGCCTCGGGACACGCGAGACCCAGTACTTC. It encodes CASSLGTRETQYF. The full variable domain, its missing parts supplied by reference TRBV7-2 and TRBJ2-5, is GAGVSQSPSNKVTEKGKDVELRCDPISGHTALYWYRQSLGQGLEFLIYFQGNSAPDKSGLPSDRFSAERTGGSVSTLTIQRTQQEDSAVYLCASSLGTRETQYFGPGTRLLVL.

The chain employs TRBV12-3 or TRBV12-4 and TRBJ2-5; no firm D call. The CDR3 is 11 amino acids. V was clipped by 6 bases and J by 7 bases, with 9 bases between them. The CDR3 DNA sequence: TGTGCCAGCAGCCGCTTGGTGACCCAGTACTTC. Amino acids: CASSRLVTQYF.

This clonotype was detected many times. The chain couples TRBV20-1 to TRBJ1-5, with D perhaps matching TRBD1 (5 bases). Per germline, CDR1 DFQATT and CDR2 SNEGSKA (reference sequence). The CDR3 extends over 13 amino acids. V was trimmed by 6 bases and J by 0 bases, leaving 9 bases between them. This CDR3 reads CSAGRDSNQPQHF. The CDR3 bases are TGCAGTGCCGGCAGGGATAGCAATCAGCCCCAGCATTTT.